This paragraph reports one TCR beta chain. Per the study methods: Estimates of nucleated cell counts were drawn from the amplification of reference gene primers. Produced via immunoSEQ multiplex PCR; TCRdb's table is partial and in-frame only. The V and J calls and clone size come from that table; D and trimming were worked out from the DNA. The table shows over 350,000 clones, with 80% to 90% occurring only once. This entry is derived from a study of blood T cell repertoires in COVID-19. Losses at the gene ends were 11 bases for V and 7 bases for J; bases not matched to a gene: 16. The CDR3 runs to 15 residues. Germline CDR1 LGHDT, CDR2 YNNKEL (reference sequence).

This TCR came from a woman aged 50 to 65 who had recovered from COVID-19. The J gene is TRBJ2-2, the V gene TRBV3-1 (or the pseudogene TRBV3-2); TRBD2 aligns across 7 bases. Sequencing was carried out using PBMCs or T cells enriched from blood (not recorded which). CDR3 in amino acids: CAAPFRGGLHGELFF. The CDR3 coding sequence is TGTGCCGCTCCTTTTCGCGGGGGACTCCACGGGGAGCTGTTTTTT.